This T cell receptor beta chain was found in a study of blood T cell repertoires in COVID-19. Looking at the study overall: Italy, Spain and the United States were the sources of the convalescent and acute COVID-19 samples.

How the authors handled the data: Reference gene primers were amplified, and this amplification served to estimate nucleated cell counts. Assay: immunoSEQ multiplex PCR; the TCRdb copy retains only in-frame clones and omits some. Clonal size and the V and J genes are those of that table, whereas D and trimming came from the DNA. Among 300,000 to 350,000 clones listed, about 91% were seen once. Germline V gene data show CDR1 as SQVTM and CDR2 as ANQGSEA. The V end was cut by 7 bases, the J end by 1 base, with 13 bases between. CDR3 length equals 13 residues. This clone has just a few counts. The clonotype originates from a woman aged 30 to 39 with COVID-19, enrolled during active disease. Material for sequencing was peripheral blood. The V gene is TRBV29-1, the J gene TRBJ1-2; the D gene is possibly TRBD1 (5 bases). The CDR3 reads CSAHGGVNYGYTF. The DNA for the CDR3 is TGCAGCGCCCATGGAGGGGTTAACTATGGCTACACCTTC. The full variable domain, in which reference TRBV29-1 and TRBJ1-2 provide the parts outside the CDR3, is SAVISQKPSRDICQRGTSLTIQCQVDSQVTMMFWYRQQPGQSLTLIATANQGSEATYESGFVIDKFPISRPNLTFSTLTVSNMSPEDSSIYLCSAHGGVNYGYTFGSGTRLTVV.